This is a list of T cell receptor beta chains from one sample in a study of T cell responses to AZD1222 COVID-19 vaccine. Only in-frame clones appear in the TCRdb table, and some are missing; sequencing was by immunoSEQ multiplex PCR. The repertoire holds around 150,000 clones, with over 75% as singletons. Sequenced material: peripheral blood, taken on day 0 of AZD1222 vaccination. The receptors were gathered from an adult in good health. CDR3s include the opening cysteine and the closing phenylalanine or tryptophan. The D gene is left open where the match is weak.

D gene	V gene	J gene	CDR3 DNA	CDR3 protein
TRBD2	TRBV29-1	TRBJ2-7	TGCAGCGTTCGTGGCGGGGGGTCCTACGAGCAGTACTTC	CSVRGGGSYEQYF
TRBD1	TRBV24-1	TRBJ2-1	TGTGCCACCAGTGGAGGACAGGGGATCTACAATGAGCAGTTCTTC	CATSGGQGIYNEQFF
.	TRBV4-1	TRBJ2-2	TGCGCCAGCAGCCATTGGACACTCGGGACCGGGGAGCTGTTTTTT	CASSHWTLGTGELFF
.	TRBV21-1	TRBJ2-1	TGTGCCAGCAGCCTTCGGACTAGCGGGACTCCCTACAATGAGCAGTTCTTC	CASSLRTSGTPYNEQFF
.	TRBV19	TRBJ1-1	TGTGCCAGTAGTATAGATTCCGGGTTCACTGAAGCTTTCTTT	CASSIDSGFTEAFF
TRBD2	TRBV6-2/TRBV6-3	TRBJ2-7	TGTGCCAGCAGTTACCAGGCGGGAGTTTCCTACGAGCAGTACTTC	CASSYQAGVSYEQYF
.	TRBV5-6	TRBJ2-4	TGTGCCAGCAGGTCAGGGTGGGTCATACACATTCAGTACTTC	CASRSGWVIHIQYF
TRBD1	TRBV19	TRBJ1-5	TGTGCCAGTAGGACGACAGGGGACGGCAATCAGCCCCAGCATTTT	CASRTTGDGNQPQHF
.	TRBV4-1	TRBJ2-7	TGCGCCAGCAGCCAAGATACGGCGGAGAGCTCCTACGAGCAGTACTTC	CASSQDTAESSYEQYF
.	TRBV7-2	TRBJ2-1	TGTGCCAGCAGCTTTACACCCGTTCAAAGGGTCGGTAAGGGAAATGAGCAGTTCTTC	CASSFTPVQRVGKGNEQFF
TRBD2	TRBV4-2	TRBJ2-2	TGTGCCAGCAGCCAGCCCTGGGGACTAGCGGGTGATCGAGACGTCACCGGGGAGCTGTTTTTT	CASSQPWGLAGDRDVTGELFF